This is a list of T cell receptor beta chains from one sample in a study of blood T cell repertoires in COVID-19. Here immunoSEQ multiplex PCR was the method, and the copy in TCRdb shows in-frame clones only, minus some. The profile covers under 85,000 clones, with around 90% appearing a single time and about 6.7% taken by the ten largest. Sequenced sample: peripheral blood. The receptors derive from a man between 65 and 79 years old with acute or convalescent COVID-19. CDR3s include the opening cysteine and the closing phenylalanine or tryptophan. The D gene is left open where the match is weak. Size values are once, few and many counts, or a class for expanded clones, and some rows have none.

>NA|TRBJ1-6|NA|TRBV3-1/TRBV3-2
TGTGCCAGCAGCCAAGGTCCAGGGGATAATTCACCCCTCCACTTT
CASSQGPGDNSPLHF
>once|TRBJ2-7|TRBD1|TRBV28
TGTGCCAGCAGTTCCGGGACAGTCCCCTACGAGCAGTACTTC
CASSSGTVPYEQYF
>NA|TRBJ2-2|NA|TRBV9
TGTGCCAGCAGCGTAGGGGGAGGAGGGACCGGGGAGCTGTTTTTT
CASSVGGGGTGELFF
>NA|TRBJ2-7|TRBD2|TRBV18
TGTGCCAGCTCACCCTCGGGACTAGCTTCCTACGAGCAGTACTTC
CASSPSGLASYEQYF
>once|TRBJ1-2|NA|TRBV9
TGTGCCAGCAGCCCGAACACCGAGACGGGGGGGAGCTATGGCTACACCTTC
CASSPNTETGGSYGYTF
>NA|TRBJ2-2|TRBD2|TRBV29-1
TGCAGCGTCCGACTAGCGGGGGCCACCGGGGAGCTGTTTTTT
CSVRLAGATGELFF
>NA|TRBJ2-2|TRBD2|TRBV3-1/TRBV3-2
TGTGCCAGTAGGGCCGGACTAGCGTACGGGGAGCTGTTTTTT
CASRAGLAYGELFF
>NA|TRBJ2-4|NA|TRBV6-2/TRBV6-3
TGTGCCAGCAGTTACTCGCGACAGGACATTCAGTACTTC
CASSYSRQDIQYF
>NA|TRBJ2-1|NA|TRBV7-2
TGTGCCAGCAGCTTAGGTCAACAGAACAATGAGCAGTTCTTC
CASSLGQQNNEQFF
>NA|TRBJ1-3|NA|TRBV18
TGTGCCAGCTCACCACTGGCGGCTAGCTCTGGAAACACCATATATTTT
CASSPLAASSGNTIYF
>NA|TRBJ2-7|NA|TRBV21-1
TGTGCCAGCAGCACCCAACAGGGGGGGAGGGAGAGGCATTCCTACGAGCAGTACTTC
CASSTQQGGRERHSYEQYF
>NA|TRBJ2-2|NA|TRBV6-5
TGTGCCAGCAGGACAATAAACACCGGGGAGCTGTTTTTT
CASRTINTGELFF
>NA|TRBJ1-6|TRBD1|TRBV27
TGTGCCAGCAGGCGGGACAGGGATAATTCACCCCTCCACTTT
CASRRDRDNSPLHF
>NA|TRBJ1-5|NA|TRBV7-9
TGTGCCAGCAGCTATACAGGTGATAGCAATCAGCCCCAGCATTTT
CASSYTGDSNQPQHF
>NA|TRBJ2-2|TRBD2|TRBV4-1
TGCGCCAGCAGATTCCAAGCGGGAGTCGGCGGGGAGCTGTTTTTT
CASRFQAGVGGELFF
>NA|TRBJ2-1|TRBD1|TRBV7-9
TGTGCCAGCGGGGCGTGGACAGGGTTTTTTGAGCAGTTCTTC
CASGAWTGFFEQFF
>NA|TRBJ2-5|TRBD1|TRBV10-3
TGTGCCATCTCTTGGACAGGGAGCCTCGAAGCCCAGTACTTC
CAISWTGSLEAQYF
>NA|TRBJ2-2|NA|TRBV3-1/TRBV3-2
TGTGCCAGCAGCCTCCGGGAGTGGGGCGGGGAGCTGTTTTTT
CASSLREWGGELFF
>few|TRBJ2-7|TRBD2|TRBV7-9
TGTGCCAGCACCATAAGAACTAGCGGGGAGTTACCCTACGAGCAGTACTTC
CASTIRTSGELPYEQYF
>NA|TRBJ1-4|TRBD1|TRBV19
TGTGCCAGTAGTATGACAGGGAGGACTCGCAGGACTAATGAAAAACTGTTTTTT
CASSMTGRTRRTNEKLFF
>NA|TRBJ1-2|NA|TRBV10-3
TGTGCCATCAGTGAGTCTAGCGGCCAGGGAAGAGGATACACCTTC
CAISESSGQGRGYTF
>NA|TRBJ2-7|TRBD2|TRBV9
TGTGCCAGCAGCGTAGAGGGTAGCGGGGCATACGAGCAGTACTTC
CASSVEGSGAYEQYF
>NA|TRBJ1-2|TRBD1|TRBV6-6
TGTGCCAGCAGTGCCCGGACAGGGTCGGATGGCTACACCTTC
CASSARTGSDGYTF
>once|TRBJ1-2|NA|TRBV18
TGTGCCAGCTCCCAACAGGGTTTCTCCTATGGCTACACCTTC
CASSQQGFSYGYTF
>NA|TRBJ2-1|TRBD2|TRBV27
TGTGCCAGCAGTTTAGGGCTAGCGGGAGTCGATGGTAGTGAGCAGTTCTTC
CASSLGLAGVDGSEQFF
>NA|TRBJ2-6|NA|TRBV4-1
TGCGCCAGCAGCCAAGACCCCGGACAGATCTCTGGGGCCAACGTCCTGACTTTC
CASSQDPGQISGANVLTF
>NA|TRBJ2-7|NA|TRBV5-1
TGCGCCAGCAGCTTGGAGTCTAGCCGAGCCTACGAGCAGTACTTC
CASSLESSRAYEQYF
>NA|TRBJ1-2|TRBD1|TRBV28
TGTGCCAGCCGGACCCACAGGGGGCTTGGTGGCTACACCTTC
CASRTHRGLGGYTF
>NA|TRBJ1-1|TRBD1|TRBV28
TGTGCCAGTAGACAGGGTTGGGACACTGAAGCTTTCTTT
CASRQGWDTEAFF
>NA|TRBJ1-5|NA|TRBV10-2
TGCGCCAGCAAGAGCGGTAGCAATCAGCCCCAGCATTTT
CASKSGSNQPQHF
>NA|TRBJ2-5|NA|TRBV5-1
TGCGCCAGCAGCTTGGGACGGGAACAAGAGACCCAGTACTTC
CASSLGREQETQYF
>NA|TRBJ1-6|NA|TRBV6-5
TGTGCCAGCAGTTACTCGAGGCTATATAATTCACCCCTCCACTTT
CASSYSRLYNSPLHF
>once|TRBJ2-7|TRBD2|TRBV15
TGTGCCACCAGCAGGGTAAGCGGGATCTCCTACGAGCAGTACTTC
CATSRVSGISYEQYF
>NA|TRBJ2-7|TRBD2|TRBV6-1
TGTGCCAGCAGTGACGGACTAGTGGGTCCCGAGCAGTACTTC
CASSDGLVGPEQYF
>NA|TRBJ2-3|TRBD2|TRBV10-2
TGCGCCAGCAATCAGGAGCAACTAGCGGGAGATACGCAGTATTTT
CASNQEQLAGDTQYF
>NA|TRBJ2-4|TRBD2|TRBV3-1/TRBV3-2
TGTGCCAGCAGCCAGGATAGCGGGGAAAGGAGCATTCAGTACTTC
CASSQDSGERSIQYF
>NA|TRBJ2-3|NA|TRBV7-2
TGTGCCAGCAGCTTAGGTCTAGATACGCAGTATTTT
CASSLGLDTQYF
>NA|TRBJ2-7|NA|TRBV3-1/TRBV3-2
TGTGCCAGCAGCCAAGGTTACGGGAACTACGAGCAGTACTTC
CASSQGYGNYEQYF
>NA|TRBJ2-7|NA|TRBV19
TGTGCCAGTAGTACCGGAGGGACCGTGGCCGAGCAGTACTTC
CASSTGGTVAEQYF
>NA|TRBJ2-7|TRBD1|TRBV29-1
TGCAGCGCCGTGGGAGGGGACAGGGGTTTGTACGAGCAGTACTTC
CSAVGGDRGLYEQYF
>NA|TRBJ1-2|NA|TRBV6-1
TGTGCCAGCAGTGAACATGGGGGGAACTATGGCTACACCTTC
CASSEHGGNYGYTF
>NA|TRBJ2-2|NA|TRBV28
TGTGCCAGCAGTTCAAACATGGCAGGGGAGCTGTTTTTT
CASSSNMAGELFF
>once|TRBJ2-2|NA|TRBV7-9
TGTGCCAGCAGCTTAGGGGGAGTGGACTTTGGGGAGCTGTTTTTT
CASSLGGVDFGELFF
>NA|TRBJ2-7|TRBD2|TRBV6-2/TRBV6-3
TGTGCCAGCAGTTCCCGGCTAGCGGGGAAATGGGAGCAGTACTTC
CASSSRLAGKWEQYF
>NA|TRBJ1-2|TRBD1|TRBV5-5
TGTGCCAGCAGCCACGACAGGGAGCGAGGTGGCTACACCTTC
CASSHDRERGGYTF
>NA|TRBJ2-7|TRBD1|TRBV19
TGTGCCAGTAGTATAGCGGAATCCGGGACAGCCATCTACGAGCAGTACTTC
CASSIAESGTAIYEQYF
>NA|TRBJ1-5|TRBD1|TRBV27
TGTGCCAGCAGTCCTCGGCCCCTGGGACAGAGCAATCAGCCCCAGCATTTT
CASSPRPLGQSNQPQHF
>NA|TRBJ1-5|NA|TRBV12-3/TRBV12-4
TGTGCCAGCAGTATAAATAGCAATCAGCCCCAGCATTTT
CASSINSNQPQHF
>once|TRBJ2-3|NA|TRBV30
TGTGCCTGGAGTCCCCTAGGGGCAAGCACAGATACGCAGTATTTT
CAWSPLGASTDTQYF
>NA|TRBJ1-6|TRBD1|TRBV3-1/TRBV3-2
TGTGCCAGCAGCCCCGTGGACAGGGTAAAGCCCCTCCACTTT
CASSPVDRVKPLHF
>NA|TRBJ2-3|TRBD2|TRBV10-3
TGTGCCATCAGCGGGGTCCCCGGGACTAGCGGGAGTGGAACAGATACGCAGTATTTT
CAISGVPGTSGSGTDTQYF
>NA|TRBJ2-7|NA|TRBV2
TGTGCCAGCCTGCGGGACTCACCATTCGAGCAGTACTTC
CASLRDSPFEQYF
>NA|TRBJ1-2|NA|TRBV9
TGTGCCAGCAGCGTAGCGCCCACAGGGCGGTCATATGGCTACACCTTC
CASSVAPTGRSYGYTF
>NA|TRBJ2-1|NA|TRBV7-2
TGTGCCAGCAGCCCCGCGTCCGGGGTATCCTACAATGAGCAGTTCTTC
CASSPASGVSYNEQFF
>NA|TRBJ2-7|TRBD1|TRBV7-9
TGTGCCAGCAGCCGGGACAGGGCCTTGTACTTC
CASSRDRALYF
>NA|TRBJ1-4|NA|TRBV29-1
TGCAGCGTTACTTCAGGGGAAAAACTGTTTTTT
CSVTSGEKLFF
>NA|TRBJ1-4|NA|TRBV4-1
TGCGCCAGCAGCCAAAGGGGGTCCCCAGGTAATGAAAAACTGTTTTTT
CASSQRGSPGNEKLFF
>NA|TRBJ1-2|TRBD1|TRBV10-3
TGTGCCATCAGTGGGACAGGGGGCGAGGGCTACACCTTC
CAISGTGGEGYTF
>NA|TRBJ1-6|TRBD1|TRBV28
TGTGCCAGCAAACCGTCGACAGGGTCGGTTTCACCCCTCCACTTT
CASKPSTGSVSPLHF